The sequence of this TCR beta chain was determined in a study of human T cells and chemical hapten exposure (dated by TCRdb to the early 2020s). Broadly, across the study: For sensitization, 2% DPC in acetone was applied to a roughly 2 cm by roughly 2 cm area of upper inner arm skin. Throughout the study period of around 25 weeks, patients also received therapeutic DPC doses to the scalp every week. Patch testing was performed on the upper back with Finn chambers containing 0.01% DPC, and the patch tests were scored after 6 days according to International Contact Dermatitis Research Group standards. The patient cohort, mostly female, included alopecia areata with under or over 50% scalp involvement, alopecia totalis and alopecia universalis. Libraries were pooled for sequencing, and variation in per-sample TCR yields was attributed mainly to small differences in library volumes within the pool. This study followed changes in the peripheral blood TCR repertoire in vivo during primary and secondary sensitization of alopecia patients to the hapten diphenylcyclopropenone (DPC). Blood samples were taken from patients before sensitization (week 0) and then at 2, 6 and about 24 weeks after DPC sensitization. For TCR sequencing, blood came from approximately 29 alopecia patients at anywhere from one to four time points (pre-sensitization, 2, 6 and 24 weeks). Study-level results and caveats: DPC sensitization did not change the number of TCRs with a frequency above 1 in 1000, and there was no evidence of changes in global repertoire structure. Because all patients had alopecia, a presumed autoimmune disease, the immune response of the patients might differ from that of healthy individuals. Repeated subsampling changed both the strength of the expansion versus patch-test correlation and the threshold at which the correlation became significant. A positive correlation was found between the number of PT1 expanded TCRs and patch test score, with significance reached at thresholds 8, 16 and 32 but not 4. Compared with pre-sensitization or healthy control sets, expanded TCRs formed significantly more large CDR3 similarity clusters, which is consistent with antigen-driven responses.

This clonotype showed up many times. Its antigen specificity is not known. Base quality data are lacking; no much larger clone is found one base away. Trimming removed 5 bases from V and 2 bases from J, leaving 10 bases between the germline ends. The cysteine opens and the phenylalanine closes a CDR3 of 14 amino acids. Only the CDR3 portion is preserved as DNA: 42 bases, with reading frame beginning at the first base. Via the germline V gene, CDR1 is SGHTA and CDR2 FQGNSA. Per the publication, the time point label means: patch test 1, 2 weeks after DPC sensitization. The treatment or condition label, as the study defines it: therapeutic diphenylcyclopropenone sensitization with weekly scalp DPC. Blood at each patch-test visit was drawn before the patch test was applied. To be eligible, patients had to be aged 18 to 70, diagnosed with alopecia and judged suitable for DPC therapy, while pregnant patients were excluded. Total RNA was extracted from unfractionated whole blood collected in Tempus Blood RNA tubes.

Libraries came from RACE. Data came from a NextSeq 500. During library preparation, unique molecular identifiers were attached to individual cDNA molecules so that TCRs could be counted quantitatively and reproducibly. Each blood RNA sample was used to sequence both TCR alpha and TCR beta chains. The paper's data handling went like this. Samples had a median of roughly 98,000 TCRs, with a range from 23,224 to 690,600. The Decombinator software suite was used to annotate V, J and CDR3 in the TCR reads. Every sample was subsampled to the same number of TCRs (28,000) for the PS versus PT1 abundance plots. TCRs were defined as expanded if absent before sensitization and observed at least eight times at the 2-week time point. TCRdb redid the processing of the public reads, applying fastp at Q25 and MiXCR, and retained in-frame beta chains. Merged by CDR3 protein, the rows form single entries marked with the most common genes and DNA. What appears here as the V and J calls and clone size reflects TCRdb's work, not the paper's. This sample is represented by 340,000 or so distinct CDR3 sequences; 5.5% to 8% of them were singletons. The ten largest make up around 8.4% of the sample.

The chain was built from TRBV7-2 and TRBJ1-5; there is no confident call for the D gene. This clonotype was obtained from a woman younger than 30 with alopecia areata. Some clones in this sample may be carry-over from other donors' samples. The sequenced sample was whole blood, obtained in connection with sensitization to the hapten diphenylcyclopropenone (DPC). The CDR3 sequence is CASSPNLGNQPQHF. The nucleotide sequence is given as TGTGCCAGCAGCCCAAATCTTGGCAATCAGCCCCAGCATTTT. Full variable domain (CDR3 extended with the reference TRBV7-2 and TRBJ1-5 proteins): GAGVSQSPSNKVTEKGKDVELRCDPISGHTALYWYRQSLGQGLEFLIYFQGNSAPDKSGLPSDRFSAERTGGSVSTLTIQRTQQEDSAVYLCASSPNLGNQPQHFGDGTRLSIL.